The entry below gives a single T cell receptor beta chain sequence along with its context. Participants were aged roughly 18 to 90 years from approximately 23 US areas. Researchers sorted participants into cohorts using their self-reported clinical history. This record belongs to a study of blood T cell repertoires in COVID-19. The overall study: Sample material is recorded as cDNA or gDNA derived from T cells, B-cell-depleted T cells, or PBMCs.

Trimming removed 0 bases from V and 12 bases from J, with 18 bases in between. The CDR3 totals 14 residues. The germline CDR1 and CDR2 sequences are SGHRS and YFSETQ. Original handling: Estimated nucleated cell counts came from reference gene primer amplification. The assay was immunoSEQ multiplex PCR, and TCRdb's table has in-frame clones only and misses some. V, J and clone size derive from that table, while D and trimming were established from the DNA sequence. The table includes hundreds of thousands of clones, about 90% detected once. This clonotype originated in a man in his forties or fifties who had been exposed to COVID-19. Material: PBMCs or T cells enriched from blood (not recorded which). The gene calls are TRBV5-1 and TRBJ1-2; D may be TRBD1 (6 bases). CDR3 residues: CASSLAPGTHVDTF. CDR3 DNA sequence: TGCGCCAGCAGCTTGGCCCCCGGGACACATGTCGACACCTTC.